This TCR beta chain derives from a study of T cell responses to AZD1222 COVID-19 vaccine. The CDR3 is 16 residues long. Measured with immunoSEQ multiplex PCR; TCRdb has only the in-frame clones, and not every one. The sample comprises around 44,000 clones, just over 85% of which are singletons, and 5.5% to 7% rests with the top ten. The sequence was collected from an adult who received the AZD1222 COVID-19 vaccine. Sequenced material: peripheral blood, taken 28 days after the second AZD1222 dose. The chain joins TRBV21-1 to TRBJ2-1; the D segment call TRBD2 is taken from the table without a DNA check. TRBV21-1 is deemed a pseudogene. The CDR3 here is CASSKIERAQNNEQFF. CDR3 DNA sequence: TGTGCCAGCAGCAAAATTGAGCGCGCCCAGAACAATGAGCAGTTCTTC.